This TCR beta chain emerged from a study of T cell repertoires in cytomegalovirus infection. Study in general: Alongside well-studied HLA-B-restricted CMV epitopes, recently identified HLA-C-restricted CMV epitopes were also used. Public signatures in TCR beta pointed to CMV infection and matching HLA type. Findings of the study overall: In two of eight donors, the top clonotype was HLA-C-restricted CMV-specific. There were carriers of CMV plus the relevant HLA, and cumulative public TCR beta family frequency identified them.

On this clonotype: Its antigen remains unidentified.

MiXCR, run by TCRdb on the reads, gives a single entry per CDR3 protein. The sample shows 900,000 to 950,000 distinct CDR3 sequences, 30% to 40% of them seen only once. CDR3 length: 17 amino acids. Germline assignment: CDR1 SEHNR and CDR2 FQNEAQ (reference sequence). V lost 1 base and J lost 1, with 16 bases in between. This receptor was taken from a human donor in good health (CMV status not recorded). Some clones in this sample may be carry-over from other donors' samples. The sequencing here drew on cultured CD8+ T cells from PBMCs, taken from culture after CMV antigen stimulation. The rearrangement joins TRBV7-9 to TRBJ1-2; no firm D call. The CDR3 sequence: CASSLVTLPSSNYGYTF. CDR3 bases: TGTGCCAGCAGCTTAGTAACACTTCCTAGCAGTAACTATGGCTACACCTTC.